One and the same sample provided the 2 T cell receptor beta chains below, sequenced in a study of blood T cell repertoires in COVID-19. TCRdb's table, derived via immunoSEQ multiplex PCR, lists solely in-frame clones and lacks some. The sample has about 43,000 clones, 80% to 90% seen once. Sequenced material: peripheral blood. The receptors derive from a man in his 60s with active COVID-19.

This chain connects TRBV3-1 (or the pseudogene TRBV3-2) to TRBJ1-2, with D perhaps TRBD1 (5 bases). The CDR3 totals 18 residues. Trimming removed 3 bases at V and 1 base at J, with 21 bases between. Germline CDR1 LGHDT, CDR2 YNNKEL (reference sequence). Here the CDR3 DNA reads TGTGCCAGCAGCCACCCCCCAGGGACTCTATCGTTTAACTATGGCTACACCTTC. Translated, it gives CASSHPPGTLSFNYGYTF.

The chain has TRBV7-2 and TRBJ2-5, with a weak D call TRBD2 (6 bases). This CDR3 is 15 amino acids long. Germline V CDR1 and CDR2: SGHTA, FQGNSA. Between the trimmed V and J ends, which lost 5 bases and 5 bases, there was a span of 18 bases. The CDR3 DNA sequence: TGTGCCAGCAGCCGCGGGGACCTGGTTTGGGAGACCCAGTACTTC. Its protein product is CASSRGDLVWETQYF.